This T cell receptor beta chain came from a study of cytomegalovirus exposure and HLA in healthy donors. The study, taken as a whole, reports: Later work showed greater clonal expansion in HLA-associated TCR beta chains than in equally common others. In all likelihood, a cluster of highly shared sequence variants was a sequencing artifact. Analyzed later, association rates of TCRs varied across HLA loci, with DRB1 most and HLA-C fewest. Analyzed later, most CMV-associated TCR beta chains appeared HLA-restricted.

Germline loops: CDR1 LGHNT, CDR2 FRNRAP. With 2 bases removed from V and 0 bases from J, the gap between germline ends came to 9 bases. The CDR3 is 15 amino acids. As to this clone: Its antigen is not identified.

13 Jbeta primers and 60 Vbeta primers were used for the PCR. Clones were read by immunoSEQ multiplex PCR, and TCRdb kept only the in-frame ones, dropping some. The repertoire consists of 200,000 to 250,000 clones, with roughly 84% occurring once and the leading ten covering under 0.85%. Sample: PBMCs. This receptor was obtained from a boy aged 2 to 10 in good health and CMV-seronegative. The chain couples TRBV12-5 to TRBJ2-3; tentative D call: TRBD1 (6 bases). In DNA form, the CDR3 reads TGTGCTAGTGGTTTGCAGGGGCAAAGCACAGATACGCAGTATTTT. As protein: CASGLQGQSTDTQYF.